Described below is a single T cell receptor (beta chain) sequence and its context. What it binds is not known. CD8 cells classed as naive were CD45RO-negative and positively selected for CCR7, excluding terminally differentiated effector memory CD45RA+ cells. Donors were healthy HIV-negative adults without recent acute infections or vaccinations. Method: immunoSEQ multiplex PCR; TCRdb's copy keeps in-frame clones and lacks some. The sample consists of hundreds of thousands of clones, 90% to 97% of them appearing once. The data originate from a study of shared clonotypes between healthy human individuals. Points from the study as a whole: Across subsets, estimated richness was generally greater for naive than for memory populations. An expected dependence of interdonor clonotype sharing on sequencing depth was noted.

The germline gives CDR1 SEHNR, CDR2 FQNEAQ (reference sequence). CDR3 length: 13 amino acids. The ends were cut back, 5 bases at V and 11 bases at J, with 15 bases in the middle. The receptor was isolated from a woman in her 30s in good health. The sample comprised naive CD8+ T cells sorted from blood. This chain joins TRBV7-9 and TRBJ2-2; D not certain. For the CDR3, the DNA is TGTGCCAGCAGCGCCGGTGTTCGTCCAGAGCTGTTTTTT. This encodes CASSAGVRPELFF.